Below, one T cell receptor beta chain is given with its context. The entry originates in a study of blood T cell repertoires in COVID-19. Study context: Specimens from acute and convalescent COVID-19 originated in the United States, Italy and Spain. Sources were T cells, B-cell-depleted T cells, or PBMCs; the material itself was cDNA or gDNA.

Seattle researchers signed up patients amid active infection and tracked them longitudinally. Per the study methods: Reference gene primer amplification gave nucleated cell count estimates. Repertoires were generated with immunoSEQ multiplex PCR, while TCRdb's copy carries only in-frame clones and drops some. The DNA was the basis for D and trimming; V, J and clone size are from that table. The sample holds over 90,000 clones, roughly 92% seen once. The CDR3 covers 16 residues. Losses at the gene ends were 2 bases for V and 0 bases for J; bases not matched to a gene: 5. Germline V gene lookup returns CDR1 GTSNPN and CDR2 SVGIG (reference sequence).

The receptor was isolated from a woman in her forties or fifties with COVID-19, enrolled during active disease. The sample was peripheral blood. The gene calls are TRBV30 and TRBJ1-1; TRBD1 aligns across 11 bases. The CDR3, as DNA: TGTGCCTGGAGTATTGGGACAGGGGGGATGAACACTGAAGCTTTCTTT. Translated, it gives CAWSIGTGGMNTEAFF.